This T cell receptor (beta chain) was observed in a study of cytomegalovirus exposure and HLA in healthy donors. Study overall: An early data release held tens of millions of unique TCRs from HLA-typed donors. Regarding the study as a whole: Data from an earlier analysis indicated that most TCR beta V segments were productive either about 87% or about 30% of the time.

V was shortened by 1 base and J by 7 bases, with 7 bases between the two germline ends. Germline V gene lookup returns CDR1 MDHEN and CDR2 SYDVKM. CDR3 size: 12 residues. With respect to this clone: The antigen is unknown.

Primers included in the PCR were 60 Vbeta and 13 Jbeta primers. Assay: immunoSEQ multiplex PCR; the TCRdb copy retains only in-frame clones and omits some. Altogether under 150,000 clones are present, 70% to 85% being singletons, with the ten largest covering more than 3.5%. Sequences were obtained from PBMCs. The source is a woman aged 40 to 49 in good health and CMV-seropositive. V and J are TRBV28 and TRBJ1-1; D uncertain. The CDR3 sequence is CASSLFSGEAFF. The DNA of the CDR3 is TGTGCCAGCAGTTTATTCTCAGGTGAAGCTTTCTTT. Together with reference TRBV28 and TRBJ1-1, the CDR3 gives the full variable domain: DVKVTQSSRYLVKRTGEKVFLECVQDMDHENMFWYRQDPGLGLRLIYFSYDVKMKEKGDIPEGYSVSREKKERFSLILESASTNQTSMYLCASSLFSGEAFFGQGTRLTVV.